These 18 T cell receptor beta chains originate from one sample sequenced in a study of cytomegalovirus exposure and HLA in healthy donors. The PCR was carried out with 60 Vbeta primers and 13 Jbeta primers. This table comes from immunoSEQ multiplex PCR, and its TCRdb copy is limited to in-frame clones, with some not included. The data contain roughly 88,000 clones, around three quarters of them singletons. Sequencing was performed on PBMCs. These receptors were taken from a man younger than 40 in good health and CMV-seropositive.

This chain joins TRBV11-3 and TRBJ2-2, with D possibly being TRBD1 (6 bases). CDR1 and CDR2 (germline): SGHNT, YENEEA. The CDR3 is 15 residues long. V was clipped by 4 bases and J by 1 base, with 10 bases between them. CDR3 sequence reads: CASSSRGGNTGELFF. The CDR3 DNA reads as TGTGCCAGCAGCTCCAGGGGCGGGAACACCGGGGAGCTGTTTTTT. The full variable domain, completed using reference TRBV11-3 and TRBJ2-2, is EAGVVQSPRYKIIEKKQPVAFWCNPISGHNTLYWYLQNLGQGPELLIRYENEEAVDDSQLPKDRFSAERLKGVDSTLKIQPAELGDSAVYLCASSSRGGNTGELFFGEGSRLTVL.

The CDR3 nucleotides read TGCAGCGCTGGGACAGGGGAAGGCTACACCTTC. Protein sequence: CSAGTGEGYTF. The chain has TRBV29-1 and TRBJ1-2, with 10 bases lining up with TRBD1. The germline CDR1 and CDR2 sequences are SQVTM and ANQGSEA. The CDR3 is 11 residues long. Trimming took 7 bases from V and 8 from J; bases not matched to a gene: 4.

CDR3 loop: CSVDSRGDGYTF. CDR3 coding DNA: TGCAGCGTTGATTCCAGGGGAGATGGCTACACCTTC. The chain carries TRBV29-1 and TRBJ1-2; D may be TRBD1 (6 bases). V lost 3 bases and J lost 6, with 11 bases in between. CDR1 and CDR2 (germline): SQVTM, ANQGSEA. This CDR3 comprises 12 residues.

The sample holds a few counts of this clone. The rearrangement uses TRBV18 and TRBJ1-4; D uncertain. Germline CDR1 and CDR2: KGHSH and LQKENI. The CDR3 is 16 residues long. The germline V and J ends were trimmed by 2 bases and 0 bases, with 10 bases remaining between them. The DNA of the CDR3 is TGTGCCAGCTCACCAATTATGGGAGCAACTAATGAAAAACTGTTTTTT. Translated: CASSPIMGATNEKLFF.

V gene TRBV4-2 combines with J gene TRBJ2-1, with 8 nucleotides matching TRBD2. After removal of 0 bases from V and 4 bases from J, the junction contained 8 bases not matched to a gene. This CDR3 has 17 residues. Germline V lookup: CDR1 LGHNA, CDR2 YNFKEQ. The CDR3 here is CASSQDRTSSVYNEQFF. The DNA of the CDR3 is TGTGCCAGCAGCCAAGATAGGACTAGCTCCGTGTACAATGAGCAGTTCTTC.

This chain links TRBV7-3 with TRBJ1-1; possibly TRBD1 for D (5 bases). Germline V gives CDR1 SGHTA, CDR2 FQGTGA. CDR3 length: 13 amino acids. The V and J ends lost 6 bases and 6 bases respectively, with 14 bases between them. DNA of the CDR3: TGTGCCAGCAGTGACCCAGGGTATCCTGAAGCTTTCTTT. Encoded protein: CASSDPGYPEAFF.

The CDR3 DNA reads TGTGCCAGCAGGGCCGGGACAGGGTTCAATCAGCCCCAGCATTTT. It is translated as CASRAGTGFNQPQHF. This chain uses TRBV6-5 with TRBJ1-5; 9 bases agree with TRBD1. The CDR3 runs to 15 residues. V shed 6 bases and J 3 bases; nucleotides not matched to a gene: 6. Germline-derived CDR1 and CDR2 are MNHEY and SVGAGI.

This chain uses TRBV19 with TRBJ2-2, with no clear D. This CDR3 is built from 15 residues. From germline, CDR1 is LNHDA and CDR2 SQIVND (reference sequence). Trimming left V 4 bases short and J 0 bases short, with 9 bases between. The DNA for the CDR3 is TGTGCCAGTAGTAGGGCACCAACGAACACCGGGGAGCTGTTTTTT. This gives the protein CASSRAPTNTGELFF.

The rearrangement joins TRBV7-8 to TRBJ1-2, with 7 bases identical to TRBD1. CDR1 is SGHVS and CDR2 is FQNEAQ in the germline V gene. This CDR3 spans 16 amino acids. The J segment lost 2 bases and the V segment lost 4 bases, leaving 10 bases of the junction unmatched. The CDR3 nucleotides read TGTGCCAGCAGCTCCACACTGACAGGGAGCAACTATGGCTACACCTTC. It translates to CASSSTLTGSNYGYTF.

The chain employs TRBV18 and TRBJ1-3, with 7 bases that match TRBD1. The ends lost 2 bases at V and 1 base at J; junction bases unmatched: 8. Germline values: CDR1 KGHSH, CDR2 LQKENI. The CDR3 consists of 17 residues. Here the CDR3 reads CASSPVLARGSGNTIYF. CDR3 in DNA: TGTGCCAGCTCACCAGTTTTAGCCAGGGGGTCTGGAAACACCATATATTTT.

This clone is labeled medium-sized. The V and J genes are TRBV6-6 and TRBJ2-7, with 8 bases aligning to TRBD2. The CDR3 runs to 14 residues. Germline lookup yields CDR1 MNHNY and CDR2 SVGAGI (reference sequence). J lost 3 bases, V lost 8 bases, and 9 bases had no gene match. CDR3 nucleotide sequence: TGTGCCAGCTCGGTCAGCGGGGGTCACTACGAGCAGTACGTC. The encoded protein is CASSVSGGHYEQYV.

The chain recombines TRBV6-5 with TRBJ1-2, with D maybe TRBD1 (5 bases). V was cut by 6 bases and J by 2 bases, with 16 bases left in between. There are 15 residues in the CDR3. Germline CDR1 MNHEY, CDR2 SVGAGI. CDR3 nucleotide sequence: TGTGCCAGCAGCAGACTCGACAGCTTCAACTATGGCTACACCTTC. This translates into CASSRLDSFNYGYTF.

The CDR3 sequence: CASSPLDSPLHF. The CDR3 DNA is TGTGCCAGCAGTCCCCTTGATTCACCCCTCCACTTT. V usage is TRBV27 and J usage is TRBJ1-6; D unclear. The germline V gene has CDR1 MNHEY and CDR2 SMNVEV (reference sequence). Trimming pared 5 bases from V and 8 bases from J, leaving 7 bases between. The CDR3 loop spans 12 amino acids.

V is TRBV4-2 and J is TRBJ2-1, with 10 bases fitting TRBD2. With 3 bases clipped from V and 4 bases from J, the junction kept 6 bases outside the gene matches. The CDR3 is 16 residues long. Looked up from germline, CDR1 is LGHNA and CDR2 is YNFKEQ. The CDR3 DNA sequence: TGTGCCAGCAGCCATGGGGGACTAGCGATTTACAATGAGCAGTTCTTC. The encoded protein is CASSHGGLAIYNEQFF.

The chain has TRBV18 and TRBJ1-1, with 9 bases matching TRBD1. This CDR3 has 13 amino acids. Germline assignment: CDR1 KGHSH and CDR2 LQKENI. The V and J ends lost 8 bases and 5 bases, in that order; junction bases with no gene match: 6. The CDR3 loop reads CASAGTGLTEAFF. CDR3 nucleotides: TGTGCCAGCGCCGGGACAGGGTTAACTGAAGCTTTCTTT.

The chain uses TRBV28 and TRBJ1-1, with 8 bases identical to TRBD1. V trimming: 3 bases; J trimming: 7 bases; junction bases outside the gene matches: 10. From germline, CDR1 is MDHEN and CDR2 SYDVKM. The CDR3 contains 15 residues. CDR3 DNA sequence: TGTGCCAGCAGTTTGCTCCCCAACAGGGGGGGTGAAGCTTTCTTT. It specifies CASSLLPNRGGEAFF.

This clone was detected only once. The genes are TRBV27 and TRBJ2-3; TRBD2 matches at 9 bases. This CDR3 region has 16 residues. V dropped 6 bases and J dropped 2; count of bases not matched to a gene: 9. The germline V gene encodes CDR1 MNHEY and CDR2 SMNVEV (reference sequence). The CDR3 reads CASRGPGLAFTDTQYF. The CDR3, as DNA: TGTGCCAGCAGAGGACCGGGACTAGCCTTCACAGATACGCAGTATTTT.

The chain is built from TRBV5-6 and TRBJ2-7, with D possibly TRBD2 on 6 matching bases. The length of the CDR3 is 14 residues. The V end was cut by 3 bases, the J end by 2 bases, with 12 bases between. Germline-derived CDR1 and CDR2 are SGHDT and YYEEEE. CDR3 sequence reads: CASSSGEPTYEQYF. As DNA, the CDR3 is TGTGCCAGCAGCTCGGGGGAACCGACCTACGAGCAGTACTTC.